This entry features one TCR beta chain sequence. This entry comes from a study of blood T cell repertoires in COVID-19. Study information: Some COVID-19 samples were acute and others convalescent; all came from the United States, Italy and Spain.

In the authors' workflow: Cell counts per sample came from amplifying reference gene primers. Repertoires were generated with immunoSEQ multiplex PCR, while TCRdb's copy carries only in-frame clones and drops some. That table gives V, J and clone size, and the DNA gave D and trimming. Of about 130,000 clones listed, roughly 90% are singletons. The V segment lost 3 bases and the J segment 11 bases; nucleotides outside the gene matches: 7. This CDR3 spans 13 amino acids. CDR1 and CDR2 (germline): MNHNS, SASEGT. The sequence came from a woman older than 75 with acute or convalescent COVID-19. V usage is TRBV6-1 and J usage is TRBJ1-1; 9 nucleotides line up with TRBD1. The specimen sequenced was peripheral blood. The DNA of the CDR3 is TGTGCCAGCAGTGATGGGGACAGGGTAGTTGCTTTCTTT. Translation: CASSDGDRVVAFF.